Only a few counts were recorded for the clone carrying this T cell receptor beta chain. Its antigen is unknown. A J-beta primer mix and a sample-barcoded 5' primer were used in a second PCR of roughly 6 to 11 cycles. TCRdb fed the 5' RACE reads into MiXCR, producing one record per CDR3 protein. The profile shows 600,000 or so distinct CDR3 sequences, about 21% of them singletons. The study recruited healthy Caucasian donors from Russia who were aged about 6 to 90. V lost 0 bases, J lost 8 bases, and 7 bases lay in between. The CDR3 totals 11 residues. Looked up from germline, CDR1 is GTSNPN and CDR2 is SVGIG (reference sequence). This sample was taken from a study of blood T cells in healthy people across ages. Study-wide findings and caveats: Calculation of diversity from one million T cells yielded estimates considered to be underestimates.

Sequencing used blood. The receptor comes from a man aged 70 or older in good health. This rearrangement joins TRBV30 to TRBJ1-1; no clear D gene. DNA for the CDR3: TGTGCCTGGAGTGTTAGAGGGGAAGCTTTCTTT. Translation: CAWSVRGEAFF.